The 13 T cell receptor beta chains reported below all come from one sample, sequenced in a study of early T cells in non-severe SARS-CoV-2 infection. TCRdb called the 5' RACE reads again in MiXCR, with one record for every CDR3 protein. The sample lists 80,000 to 95,000 distinct CDR3 sequences; roughly an eighth were seen once. Sequencing was performed on whole blood. The receptor set was obtained from an adult who was a healthcare worker with PCR-confirmed SARS-CoV-2 infection or an uninfected control (not recorded which).

This clonotype was counted only a few times. V gene TRBV14 combines with J gene TRBJ2-3; 14 bases match TRBD2. This CDR3 region has 21 residues. CDR1 and CDR2 (germline): SGHDN, FVKESK. Unmatched junction bases numbered 16, after V lost 3 bases and J lost 2 bases. In DNA, the CDR3 is TGTGCCAGCAGCCACCCCAGTGGACTAGCGGGGGGCGTACGAATCACAGATACGCAGTATTTT. Protein: CASSHPSGLAGGVRITDTQYF.

This clonotype has only a few counts. The chain combines TRBV11-2 with TRBJ2-7, with 8 bases matching TRBD1. CDR3 length equals 15 residues. Trimming removed 2 bases from V and 2 bases from J; junction bases left unmatched: 5. Germline CDR1 SGHAT, CDR2 FQNNGV. The chain's CDR3 is CASSLRTGGPYEQYF. For the CDR3, the DNA is TGTGCCAGCAGCTTAAGAACAGGGGGTCCCTACGAGCAGTACTTC.

This clonotype occurred many times. The rearrangement uses TRBV12-3 or TRBV12-4 and TRBJ2-7; TRBD1 matches at 7 bases. The ends lost 2 bases at V and 5 bases at J; junction bases unmatched: 6. The CDR3 contains 14 residues. The CDR3, as DNA: TGTGCCAGCAGTTTAACAGGGGCTTCCCACGAGCAGTACTTC. Protein sequence: CASSLTGASHEQYF.

This clonotype was recorded many times. The V gene is TRBV7-2, the J gene TRBJ1-2; no clear D gene. The CDR3 consists of 14 residues. Trimming took off 5 bases at V and 0 bases at J, with 10 bases between the two ends. From germline, CDR1 is SGHTA and CDR2 FQGNSA. In DNA, the CDR3 is TGTGCCAGCAGCCGCCCGGAAGCTAACTATGGCTACACCTTC. As protein: CASSRPEANYGYTF.

This clonotype has a count of ten or more. V gene TRBV7-2 combines with J gene TRBJ2-7, with D maybe TRBD2 (7 bases). The V end was cut by 5 bases, the J end by 6 bases, with 14 bases between. Per the germline V gene, CDR1 is SGHTA and CDR2 is FQGNSA. CDR3 length equals 13 residues. CDR3: CASSPEGGGEQYF. In DNA form, the CDR3 reads TGTGCCAGCAGCCCCGAGGGGGGGGGCGAGCAGTACTTC.

This clonotype was detected ten times or more. The J gene is TRBJ1-1, the V gene TRBV2; 10 bases line up with TRBD1. This CDR3 spans 14 amino acids. CDR1 is SNHLY and CDR2 is FYNNEI in the germline V gene. Trimming removed 6 bases from V and 7 bases from J; junction bases left unmatched: 8. In DNA form, the CDR3 reads TGTGCCAGCAGGGCAGACAGGGGGCAAGGTGAAGCTTTCTTT. Amino acid sequence: CASRADRGQGEAFF. The whole variable domain, remainder taken from reference TRBV2 and TRBJ1-1, is EPEVTQTPSHQVTQMGQEVILRCVPISNHLYFYWYRQILGQKVEFLVSFYNNEISEKSEIFDDQFSVERPDGSNFTLKIRSTKLEDSAMYFCASRADRGQGEAFFGQGTRLTVV.

This clonotype came up many times. The chain recombines TRBV18 with TRBJ2-2, with D uncertain. V lost 1 base and J 4 bases, leaving 10 bases between the germline ends. The CDR3 runs 15 residues. Per germline, CDR1 KGHSH and CDR2 LQKENI. This CDR3 is CASSPRDILTGELFF. DNA for the CDR3: TGTGCCAGCTCACCACGTGACATTCTCACCGGGGAGCTGTTTTTT.

This clonotype was seen repeatedly, ten times or more. The chain couples TRBV11-2 to TRBJ2-7, with 8 bases matching TRBD1. Germline V gene sequence: CDR1 SGHAT, CDR2 FQNNGV. The trim removed 3 bases at V and 2 bases at J, leaving 6 bases unmatched. The CDR3 is 15 residues long. CDR3 DNA sequence: TGTGCCAGCAGCTTGGCCGGGACAGGTACCTACGAGCAGTACTTC. The encoded protein is CASSLAGTGTYEQYF.

The rearrangement uses TRBV6-1 and TRBJ1-2; D may be TRBD1 (6 bases). CDR3 length: 14 amino acids. Between the trimmed V and J ends, which lost 2 bases and 4 bases, there was a span of 11 bases. Germline-derived CDR1 and CDR2 are MNHNS and SASEGT. The CDR3 loop is CASSERGYGYGYTF. For the CDR3, the DNA is TGTGCCAGCAGTGAAAGGGGGTACGGCTATGGCTACACCTTC.

V gene TRBV2 combines with J gene TRBJ2-3; possible D gene TRBD2, 6 bases. This CDR3 spans 13 amino acids. Germline CDR1 reads SNHLY; CDR2 reads FYNNEI. The V and J ends lost 6 bases and 6 bases respectively, with 13 bases between them. The CDR3 loop is CASRTGLLDTQYF. The CDR3 DNA reads as TGTGCCAGCAGGACGGGACTTCTGGATACGCAGTATTTT. Variable domain in full (rest from reference TRBV2 and TRBJ2-3): EPEVTQTPSHQVTQMGQEVILRCVPISNHLYFYWYRQILGQKVEFLVSFYNNEISEKSEIFDDQFSVERPDGSNFTLKIRSTKLEDSAMYFCASRTGLLDTQYFGPGTRLTVL.

This clonotype was recorded a few times. The J gene is TRBJ2-1, the V gene TRBV20-1; D may be TRBD2 (5 bases). Trimming stripped 5 bases from V and 1 base from J, with 9 bases between. Germline values: CDR1 DFQATT, CDR2 SNEGSKA (reference sequence). The CDR3 has 13 amino acids. Here the CDR3 reads CSAPGISYNEQFF. Here the CDR3 DNA reads TGCAGTGCTCCCGGGATTTCCTACAATGAGCAGTTCTTC.

The gene calls are TRBV11-1 and TRBJ2-5; TRBD2 agrees at 7 bases. The length of the CDR3 is 14 residues. After removal of 5 bases from V and 2 bases from J, the junction contained 5 bases not matched to a gene. CDR1 is SGHAT and CDR2 is FQDESV in the germline V gene (reference sequence). The CDR3 DNA sequence: TGTGCCAGCAGCCCTCTAGCGGAACAAGAGACCCAGTACTTC. Translated: CASSPLAEQETQYF.

The V gene is TRBV29-1, the J gene TRBJ2-5; no firm D call. CDR1 SQVTM and CDR2 ANQGSEA come from the germline V gene. V was shortened by 4 bases and J by 5 bases, with 5 bases between the two germline ends. This CDR3 spans 10 amino acids. The CDR3 DNA is TGCAGCGTTGTAGGTGAGACCCAGTACTTC. This codes for CSVVGETQYF.